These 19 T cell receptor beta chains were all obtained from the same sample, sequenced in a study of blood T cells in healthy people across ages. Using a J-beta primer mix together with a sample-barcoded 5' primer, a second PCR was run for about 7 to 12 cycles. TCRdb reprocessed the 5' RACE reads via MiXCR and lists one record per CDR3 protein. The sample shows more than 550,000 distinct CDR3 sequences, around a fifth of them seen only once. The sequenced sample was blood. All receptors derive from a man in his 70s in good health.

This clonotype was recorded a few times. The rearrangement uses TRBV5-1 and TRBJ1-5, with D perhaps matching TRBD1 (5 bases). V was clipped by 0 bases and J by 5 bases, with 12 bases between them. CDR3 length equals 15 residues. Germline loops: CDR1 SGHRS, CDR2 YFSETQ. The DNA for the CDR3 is TGCGCCAGCAGCTTGGCGGGTCAGGGACATCAGCCCCAGCATTTT. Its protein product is CASSLAGQGHQPQHF.

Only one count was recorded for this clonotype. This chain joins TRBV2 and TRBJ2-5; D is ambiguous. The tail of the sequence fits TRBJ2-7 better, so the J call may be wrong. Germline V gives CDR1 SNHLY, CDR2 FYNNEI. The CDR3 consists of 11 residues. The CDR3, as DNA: TGTGCCAGCAGTGAAAGTCACGAGCAGTACTTC. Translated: CASSESHEQYF.

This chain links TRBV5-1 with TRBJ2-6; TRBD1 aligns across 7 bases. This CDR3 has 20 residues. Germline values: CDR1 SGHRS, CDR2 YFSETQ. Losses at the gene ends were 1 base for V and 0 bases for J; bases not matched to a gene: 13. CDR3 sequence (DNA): TGCGCCAGCAGCTTGCCCAAAGACAGGGAGCTTTCCTCTGGGGCCAACGTCCTGACTTTC. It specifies CASSLPKDRELSSGANVLTF.

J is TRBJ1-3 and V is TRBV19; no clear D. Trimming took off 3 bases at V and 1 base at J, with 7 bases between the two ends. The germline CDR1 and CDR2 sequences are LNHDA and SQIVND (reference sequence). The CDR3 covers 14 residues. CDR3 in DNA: TGTGCCAGTAGTATTGTCGCGTCTGGAAACACCATATATTTT. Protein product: CASSIVASGNTIYF. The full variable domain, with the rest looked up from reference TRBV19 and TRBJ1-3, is DGGITQSPKYLFRKEGQNVTLSCEQNLNHDAMYWYRQDPGQGLRLIYYSQIVNDFQKGDIAEGYSVSREKKESFPLTVTSAQKNPTAFYLCASSIVASGNTIYFGEGSWLTVV.

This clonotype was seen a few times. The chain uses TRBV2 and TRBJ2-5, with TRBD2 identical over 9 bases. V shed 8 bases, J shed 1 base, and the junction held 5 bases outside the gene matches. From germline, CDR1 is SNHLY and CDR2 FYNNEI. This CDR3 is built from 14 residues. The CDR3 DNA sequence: TGTGCCAGCGGACCGGGACTAGCCCAAGAGACCCAGTACTTC. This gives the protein CASGPGLAQETQYF.

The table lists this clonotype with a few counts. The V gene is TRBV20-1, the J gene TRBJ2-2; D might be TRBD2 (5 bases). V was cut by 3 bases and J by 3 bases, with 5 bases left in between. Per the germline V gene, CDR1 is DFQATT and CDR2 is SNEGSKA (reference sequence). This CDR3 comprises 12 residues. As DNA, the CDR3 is TGCAGTGCTAGGAGGGACACCGGGGAGCTGTTTTTT. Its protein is CSARRDTGELFF.

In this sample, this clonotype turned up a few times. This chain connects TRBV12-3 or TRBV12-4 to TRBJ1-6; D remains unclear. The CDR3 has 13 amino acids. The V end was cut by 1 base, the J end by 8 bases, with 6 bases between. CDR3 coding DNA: TGTGCCAGCAGTTTAGGTTGGGATTCACCCCTCCACTTT. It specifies CASSLGWDSPLHF.

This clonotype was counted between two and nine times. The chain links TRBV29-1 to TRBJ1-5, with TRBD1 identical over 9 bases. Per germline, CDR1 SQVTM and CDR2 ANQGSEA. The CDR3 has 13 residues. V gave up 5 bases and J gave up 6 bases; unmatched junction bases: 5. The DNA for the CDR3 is TGCAGCGTTCTGGACAGGGGAACTCAGCCCCAGCATTTT. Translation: CSVLDRGTQPQHF.

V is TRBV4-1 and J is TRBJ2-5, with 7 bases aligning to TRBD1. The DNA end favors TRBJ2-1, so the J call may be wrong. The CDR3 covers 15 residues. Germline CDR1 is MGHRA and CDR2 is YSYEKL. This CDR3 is CASSQGPDRVDEQFF. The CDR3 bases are TGCGCCAGCAGCCAAGGACCCGACAGGGTTGATGAGCAGTTCTTC.

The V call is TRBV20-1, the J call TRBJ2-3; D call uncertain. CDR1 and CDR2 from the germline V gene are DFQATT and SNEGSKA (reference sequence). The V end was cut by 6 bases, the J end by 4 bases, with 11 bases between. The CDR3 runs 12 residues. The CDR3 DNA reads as TGCAGTGCCATCCTATCCGCAGATACGCAGTATTTT. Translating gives CSAILSADTQYF.

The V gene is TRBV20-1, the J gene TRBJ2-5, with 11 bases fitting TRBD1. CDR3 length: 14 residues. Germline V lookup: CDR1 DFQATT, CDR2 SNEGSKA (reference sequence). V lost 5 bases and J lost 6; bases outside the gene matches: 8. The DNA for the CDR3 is TGCAGTGCTGGGGACAGGGGGTTTAGAAAGACCCAGTACTTC. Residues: CSAGDRGFRKTQYF.

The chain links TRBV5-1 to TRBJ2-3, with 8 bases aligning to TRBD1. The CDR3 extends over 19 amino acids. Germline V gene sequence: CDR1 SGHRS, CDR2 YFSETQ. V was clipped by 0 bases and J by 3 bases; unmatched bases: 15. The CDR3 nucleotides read TGCGCCAGCAGCTTGGCCCCAGGGGGCTCAGGAGGTGCGACAGATACGCAGTATTTT. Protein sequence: CASSLAPGGSGGATDTQYF.

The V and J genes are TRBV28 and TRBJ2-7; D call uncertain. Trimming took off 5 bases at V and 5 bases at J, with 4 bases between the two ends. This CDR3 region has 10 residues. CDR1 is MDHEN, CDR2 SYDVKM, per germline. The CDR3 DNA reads TGTGCCAGCAGTGCGGACGAGCAGTACTTC. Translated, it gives CASSADEQYF.

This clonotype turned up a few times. CDR3 sequence: CASSYTTNQPQHF. The CDR3 DNA sequence: TGTGCCAGCAGTTACACGACTAATCAGCCCCAGCATTTT. The chain has TRBV27 and TRBJ1-5; D call uncertain. CDR3 length: 13 amino acids. V was trimmed by 4 bases and J by 4 bases, leaving 8 bases between them. Germline assignment: CDR1 MNHEY and CDR2 SMNVEV (reference sequence).

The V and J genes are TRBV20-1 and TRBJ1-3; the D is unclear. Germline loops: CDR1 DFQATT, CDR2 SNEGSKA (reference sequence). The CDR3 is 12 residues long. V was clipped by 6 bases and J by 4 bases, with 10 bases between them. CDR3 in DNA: TGCAGTGCCACCGAAGTGGGAAACACCATATATTTT. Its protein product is CSATEVGNTIYF.

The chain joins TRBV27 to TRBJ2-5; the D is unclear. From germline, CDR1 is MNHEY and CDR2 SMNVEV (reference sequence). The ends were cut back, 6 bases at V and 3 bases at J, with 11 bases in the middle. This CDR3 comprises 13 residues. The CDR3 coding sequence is TGTGCCAGCAGGCTTTCTGGGGAAGAGACCCAGTACTTC. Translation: CASRLSGEETQYF.

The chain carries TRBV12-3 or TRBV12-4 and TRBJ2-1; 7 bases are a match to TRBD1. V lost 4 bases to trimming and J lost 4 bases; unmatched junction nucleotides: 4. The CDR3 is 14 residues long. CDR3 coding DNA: TGTGCCAGCAGTTCGACAGGGAGTTACAATGAGCAGTTCTTC. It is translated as CASSSTGSYNEQFF.

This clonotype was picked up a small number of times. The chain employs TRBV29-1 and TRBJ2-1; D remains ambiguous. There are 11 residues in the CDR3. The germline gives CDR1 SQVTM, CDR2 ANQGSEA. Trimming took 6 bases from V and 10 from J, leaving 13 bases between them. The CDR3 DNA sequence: TGCAGCGTAGCCGGCCTAGGGGAGCAGTTCTTC. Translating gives CSVAGLGEQFF.

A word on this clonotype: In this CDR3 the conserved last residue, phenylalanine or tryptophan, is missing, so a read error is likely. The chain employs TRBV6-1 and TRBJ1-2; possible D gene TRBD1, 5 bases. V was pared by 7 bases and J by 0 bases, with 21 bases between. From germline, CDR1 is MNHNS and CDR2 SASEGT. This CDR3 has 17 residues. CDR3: CASNPGLTIPTNYGYTL. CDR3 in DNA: TGTGCCAGCAACCCGGGACTGACTATACCTACTAACTATGGCTACACCCTC.